Listed here are 17 T cell receptor beta chains from one sample, sequenced in a study of blood T cell repertoires in COVID-19. Profiled with immunoSEQ multiplex PCR; TCRdb holds only in-frame clones, not every one. The table lists around 48,000 clones, around nine tenths of them singletons. Source material: peripheral blood. These receptors came from a man between 60 and 70 years old with active or convalescent COVID-19.

The CDR3 bases are TGTGCCAGCAGTACAGACAGGGCCCCCGAAAAACTGTTTTTT. Translating it yields CASSTDRAPEKLFF. The chain carries TRBV5-4 and TRBJ1-4, with 7 bases aligning to TRBD1. This CDR3 has 14 residues. Unmatched junction bases numbered 9, after V lost 5 bases and J lost 8 bases. Germline V gene sequence: CDR1 SGHNT, CDR2 YYREEE (reference sequence).

The gene calls are TRBV9 and TRBJ1-6; no reliable D call. CDR1 is SGDLS, CDR2 YYNGEE, per germline. This CDR3 spans 17 amino acids. Trimming removed 0 bases from V and 0 bases from J, with 10 bases in between. In DNA, the CDR3 is TGTGCCAGCAGCGTAGATCCCCGAGGCTCCTATAATTCACCCCTCCACTTT. Translated: CASSVDPRGSYNSPLHF.

The chain uses TRBV30 and TRBJ1-3; TRBD1 aligns across 10 bases. Trimming removed 5 bases from V and 0 bases from J; junction bases left unmatched: 10. Germline V gene data show CDR1 as GTSNPN and CDR2 as SVGIG (reference sequence). CDR3 size: 17 residues. In DNA, the CDR3 is TGTGCCTGGGGGCAAGCCGGGACAGGGGCCTCTGGAAACACCATATATTTT. Translated: CAWGQAGTGASGNTIYF. Together with reference TRBV30 and TRBJ1-3, the CDR3 gives the full variable domain: SQTIHQWPATLVQPVGSPLSLECTVEGTSNPNLYWYRQAAGRGLQLLFYSVGIGQISSEVPQNLSASRPQDRQFILSSKKLLLSDSGFYLCAWGQAGTGASGNTIYFGEGSWLTVV.

The genes are TRBV3-1 (or the pseudogene TRBV3-2) and TRBJ2-1; 8 bases are a match to TRBD2. Germline lookup yields CDR1 LGHDT and CDR2 YNNKEL (reference sequence). The CDR3 runs to 16 residues. Germline trimming cut 4 bases from V and 9 bases from J; bases unmatched to any gene: 14. The CDR3 spells CASSPRARAAGGEQFF. CDR3 sequence (DNA): TGTGCCAGCAGCCCCCGGGCCCGAGCCGCGGGAGGTGAGCAGTTCTTC.

The chain joins TRBV12-3 or TRBV12-4 to TRBJ2-2, with D tentatively TRBD2 (6 bases). V was trimmed by 5 bases and J by 6 bases, leaving 10 bases between them. The CDR3 consists of 13 residues. The CDR3 here is CASSPLASGELFF. The CDR3 region has the DNA TGTGCCAGCAGTCCGCTAGCGTCCGGGGAGCTGTTTTTT.

V gene TRBV29-1 combines with J gene TRBJ2-5, with TRBD1 as a possible D gene (5 bases). The CDR3 has 12 amino acids. V was shortened by 4 bases and J by 4 bases, with 10 bases between the two germline ends. Germline CDR1 reads SQVTM; CDR2 reads ANQGSEA. The CDR3 here is CSVVHRLETQYF. The CDR3 bases are TGCAGCGTTGTTCACAGGCTAGAGACCCAGTACTTC. The variable domain in full, completed from reference TRBV29-1 and TRBJ2-5, reads SAVISQKPSRDICQRGTSLTIQCQVDSQVTMMFWYRQQPGQSLTLIATANQGSEATYESGFVIDKFPISRPNLTFSTLTVSNMSPEDSSIYLCSVVHRLETQYFGPGTRLLVL.

This chain links TRBV5-1 with TRBJ2-3; the match to TRBD1 covers 9 bases. Germline V gives CDR1 SGHRS, CDR2 YFSETQ. After removal of 1 base from V and 5 bases from J, the junction contained 8 bases not matched to a gene. The CDR3 covers 16 residues. The CDR3 loop reads CASSLPGTGSGDTQYF. Written as DNA, the CDR3 is TGCGCCAGCAGCTTGCCGGGGACAGGGAGTGGAGATACGCAGTATTTT.

This clone has only a few counts. V is TRBV28 and J is TRBJ2-3; 11 positions match TRBD2. The CDR3 spans 18 residues. Germline V gene data show CDR1 as MDHEN and CDR2 as SYDVKM. V was clipped by 1 base and J by 2 bases; unmatched bases: 8. CDR3 region: CASSLLSGLADPTDTQYF. CDR3 nucleotide sequence: TGTGCCAGCAGTTTATTATCGGGACTAGCGGACCCCACAGATACGCAGTATTTT.

The genes are TRBV7-3 and TRBJ2-1; unclear D gene. The V end was cut by 2 bases, the J end by 5 bases, with 4 bases between. This CDR3 comprises 12 residues. In germline, CDR1 is SGHTA, CDR2 FQGTGA. CDR3 residues: CASSLSDNEQFF. CDR3 coding DNA: TGTGCCAGCAGCTTATCTGACAATGAGCAGTTCTTC.

In its sample, this clone was seen once. J is TRBJ2-7 and V is TRBV28, with unresolved D. Germline V lookup: CDR1 MDHEN, CDR2 SYDVKM. There are 16 residues in the CDR3. V lost 6 bases and J lost 3, with 21 bases in between. CDR3 in DNA: TGTGCCAGCAGACATACTTCCCCCAGGAACGGCTACGAGCAGTACTTC. Its protein is CASRHTSPRNGYEQYF.

This chain uses TRBV7-8 with TRBJ1-1; D uncertain. V lost 2 bases to trimming and J lost 2 bases, with 6 bases between them. In germline, CDR1 is SGHVS, CDR2 FQNEAQ. There are 13 residues in the CDR3. CDR3 protein: CASSLNSNTEAFF. The DNA for the CDR3 is TGTGCCAGCAGCTTAAACAGCAACACTGAAGCTTTCTTT.

The chain is built from TRBV30 and TRBJ1-5, with a possible D match to TRBD1 (6 bases). CDR1 and CDR2 (germline): GTSNPN, SVGIG (reference sequence). The V end lost 4 bases, the J end lost 5 bases, and 12 bases lay between the germline ends. The CDR3 totals 13 residues. The CDR3 region is CAWNSRTDQPQHF. For the CDR3, the DNA is TGTGCCTGGAATTCACGGACAGATCAGCCCCAGCATTTT.

The rearrangement uses TRBV28 and TRBJ2-3, with 7 bases identical to TRBD2. The CDR3 extends over 16 amino acids. With V trimmed by 1 base and J by 4 bases, 8 bases remained unmatched. The germline V gene has CDR1 MDHEN and CDR2 SYDVKM. The DNA for the CDR3 is TGTGCCAGCAGTTTATCGCCGGGGGGTCTGGCAGATACGCAGTATTTT. Its translation is CASSLSPGGLADTQYF.

The CDR3 here is CASSEEGDMDGYTF. DNA of the CDR3: TGTGCCAGCAGTGAAGAGGGAGACATGGATGGCTACACCTTC. This chain uses TRBV2 with TRBJ1-2; D gene ambiguous. The V gene lost 1 base and the J gene lost 6 bases, with 12 bases spanning the gap. Germline V lookup: CDR1 SNHLY, CDR2 FYNNEI. This CDR3 is 14 amino acids long.

Only one count was recorded for this clone. The chain is built from TRBV9 and TRBJ1-6; TRBD1 aligns across 9 bases. There are 17 residues in the CDR3. CDR1 SGDLS and CDR2 YYNGEE come from the germline V gene. The J segment lost 0 bases and the V segment lost 3 bases, leaving 4 bases of the junction unmatched. In DNA form, the CDR3 reads TGTGCCAGCAGCGCCGGACAGGGGAGCTCCTATAATTCACCCCTCCACTTT. Its translation: CASSAGQGSSYNSPLHF.

The chain recombines TRBV24-1 with TRBJ1-1, with D hard to call. V shed 8 bases and J shed 0 bases, with 21 bases lying between them. CDR1 and CDR2 (germline): KGHDR, SFDVKD. The CDR3 is 17 amino acids. CDR3: CATTKGKWGGLNTEAFF. CDR3 in DNA: TGTGCCACCACTAAAGGAAAATGGGGAGGCTTGAACACTGAAGCTTTCTTT.

V usage is TRBV6-5 and J usage is TRBJ2-7; 9 positions agree with TRBD2. V lost 4 bases, J lost 4 bases, and 11 bases stayed unmatched. The germline gives CDR1 MNHEY, CDR2 SVGAGI. The CDR3 extends over 16 amino acids. The CDR3 protein is CASSWRGGQFFYEQYF. The CDR3 nucleotides read TGTGCCAGCAGTTGGCGGGGGGGCCAATTTTTTTACGAGCAGTACTTC.